These 27 T cell receptor beta chains were sequenced from one sample in a study of blood T cell repertoires in COVID-19 (dated by TCRdb to 2020 to 2021). Library preparation was by the immunoSEQ multiplex PCR assay. TCRdb holds this immuneACCESS table with in-frame rearrangements only. Some clones are missing; in checked studies, unresolved V genes explain under half, and the rest has no known cause. Here the sample has about 270,000 clones; about nine tenths occur a single time. More than 1.5% of the sample goes to the ten largest clones. The material sequenced was PBMCs or T cells enriched from blood (not recorded which). Receptor source: a woman in her fifties or sixties who had recovered from COVID-19.

The chain is built from TRBV5-1 and TRBJ1-1; weak D call: TRBD1 (6 bases). V shed 1 base and J shed 5 bases, with 9 bases lying between them. Per the germline V gene, CDR1 is SGHRS and CDR2 is YFSETQ. This CDR3 region has 13 residues. CDR3 protein: CASSLTGTTEAFF. The CDR3 DNA sequence: TGCGCCAGCAGCTTGACAGGGACGACTGAAGCTTTCTTT.

The V and J genes are TRBV3-1 (or the pseudogene TRBV3-2) and TRBJ2-2; maybe TRBD1 (6 bases). Germline lookup yields CDR1 LGHDT and CDR2 YNNKEL (reference sequence). Between the trimmed V and J ends, which lost 2 bases and 5 bases, there was a span of 9 bases. CDR3 length: 14 amino acids. The CDR3 loop reads CASSQQGFTGELFF. The CDR3 DNA follows: TGTGCCAGCAGCCAACAGGGGTTTACCGGGGAGCTGTTTTTT.

The CDR3 nucleotides read TGTGCCAGCACCAAGGAAACAGGGGGCGTCCACGAGCAGTACTTC. Translating gives CASTKETGGVHEQYF. V and J are TRBV2 and TRBJ2-7, with 9 bases lining up with TRBD1. The CDR3 spans 15 residues. J was trimmed by 5 bases and V by 7 bases; bases with no gene match: 12. Germline CDR1 reads SNHLY; CDR2 reads FYNNEI.

CDR3 region: CASSPIGQYNQPQHF. In DNA, the CDR3 is TGTGCCAGCAGCCCGATAGGACAGTACAATCAGCCCCAGCATTTT. The chain has TRBV7-2 and TRBJ1-5; a weak D match, TRBD1 (6 bases). This CDR3 has 15 residues. The germline gives CDR1 SGHTA, CDR2 FQGNSA. V was clipped by 5 bases and J by 3 bases, with 14 bases between them.

This clone was detected only once. The genes are TRBV12-3 or TRBV12-4 and TRBJ2-1, with TRBD2 identical over 9 bases. The CDR3 runs 13 residues. The junction had 4 bases not matched to a gene; V was cut back by 6 bases and J by 7 bases. The CDR3, as DNA: TGTGCCAGCAGGCCTAGCGGGACAAATGAGCAGTTCTTC. This codes for CASRPSGTNEQFF.

This CDR3 reads CSVVGGAANTGELFF. The CDR3 DNA reads as TGCAGCGTTGTAGGGGGGGCAGCGAACACCGGGGAGCTGTTTTTT. The V and J genes are TRBV29-1 and TRBJ2-2, with D tentatively TRBD2 (7 bases). The length of the CDR3 is 15 residues. Germline loops: CDR1 SQVTM, CDR2 ANQGSEA. Trimming took 4 bases from V and 0 from J, leaving 12 bases between them.

The V and J genes are TRBV7-6 and TRBJ1-2; D ambiguous. Germline CDR1 SGHVS, CDR2 FNYEAQ. V lost 4 bases and J lost 7, with 19 bases in between. The CDR3 length is 15 residues. The CDR3 here is CASSSLGGFGFGYTF. The CDR3 coding sequence is TGTGCCAGCAGCTCCTTGGGAGGGTTCGGGTTTGGCTACACCTTC.

The gene calls are TRBV5-1 and TRBJ1-6, with D perhaps matching TRBD1 (5 bases). Trimming stripped 9 bases from V and 8 bases from J, with 21 bases between. Germline CDR1 is SGHRS and CDR2 is YFSETQ. This CDR3 comprises 15 residues. This CDR3 is CATRGASGVDSPLHF. CDR3 DNA: TGCGCCACACGAGGGGCCAGCGGGGTGGATTCACCCCTCCACTTT. The entire variable domain, with the rest obtained from reference TRBV5-1 and TRBJ1-6, is as follows: KAGVTQTPRYLIKTRGQQVTLSCSPISGHRSVSWYQQTPGQGLQFLFEYFSETQRNKGNFPGRFSGRQFSNSRSEMNVSTLELGDSALYLCATRGASGVDSPLHFGNGTRLTVT.

The chain joins TRBV2 to TRBJ1-5; 8 bases align to TRBD1. V shed 7 bases, J shed 4 bases, and the junction held 9 bases outside the gene matches. The CDR3 is 15 residues long. Germline values: CDR1 SNHLY, CDR2 FYNNEI. CDR3 region: CASTNGQGANQPQHF. The CDR3 coding sequence is TGTGCCAGCACCAATGGACAGGGTGCGAATCAGCCCCAGCATTTT.

The gene calls are TRBV9 and TRBJ2-2, with 8 positions matching TRBD2. Germline V lookup: CDR1 SGDLS, CDR2 YYNGEE. The CDR3 is 17 amino acids. J was trimmed by 0 bases and V by 3 bases; bases with no gene match: 7. CDR3 nucleotide sequence: TGTGCCAGCAGCGCGAAACCGGGACTAGCGAACACCGGGGAGCTGTTTTTT. Protein: CASSAKPGLANTGELFF.

The gene calls are TRBV7-2 and TRBJ2-2; no definite D call. This CDR3 contains 13 residues. The germline V gene has CDR1 SGHTA and CDR2 FQGNSA. Trimming cost V 0 bases and J 8 bases, with 7 bases left between them. The CDR3 region is CASSLAVQGELFF. CDR3 sequence (DNA): TGTGCCAGCAGCTTAGCGGTACAAGGGGAGCTGTTTTTT.

In its sample, this clone was seen once. The chain employs TRBV6-5 and TRBJ2-7; D possibly corresponds to TRBD2 (6 bases). The CDR3 loop spans 15 amino acids. Germline lookup yields CDR1 MNHEY and CDR2 SVGAGI. V was shortened by 0 bases and J by 7 bases, with 16 bases between the two germline ends. CDR3 loop: CASSYSSLAPREQYF. The CDR3, as DNA: TGTGCCAGCAGTTACTCGAGTCTAGCGCCTCGAGAGCAGTACTTC.

The rearrangement uses TRBV2 and TRBJ2-1; a weak D match, TRBD1 (5 bases). Germline CDR1 is SNHLY and CDR2 is FYNNEI. This CDR3 region has 14 residues. V dropped 9 bases and J dropped 7 bases, with 19 bases sitting between them. CDR3 protein: CARDVGHRLNEQFF. CDR3 coding DNA: TGTGCCAGGGACGTAGGACATAGACTTAATGAGCAGTTCTTC.

The chain links TRBV12-5 to TRBJ1-5; 8 bases match TRBD1. The junction had 6 bases not matched to a gene; V was cut back by 4 bases and J by 4 bases. Germline V lookup: CDR1 LGHNT, CDR2 FRNRAP. The CDR3 length is 15 residues. The CDR3 nucleotides are TGTGCTAGTGGTTCTGCGGACAGGGTAAATCAGCCCCAGCATTTT. Its protein product is CASGSADRVNQPQHF.

This sequence joins TRBV11-2 and TRBJ2-2, with D tentatively TRBD1 (5 bases). Germline-derived CDR1 and CDR2 are SGHAT and FQNNGV. The CDR3 covers 15 residues. The V and J ends lost 2 bases and 5 bases respectively, with 12 bases between them. The CDR3 reads CASSLNPGQTGELFF. The CDR3 nucleotides are TGTGCCAGCAGCTTAAACCCAGGACAAACCGGGGAGCTGTTTTTT.

For this clone: The sample holds other DNA sequences that translate to the same CDR3. The V and J genes are TRBV28 and TRBJ2-7, with 7 positions matching TRBD2. Germline CDR1 reads MDHEN; CDR2 reads SYDVKM. The CDR3 runs 11 residues. The V and J ends lost 8 bases and 2 bases, in that order; junction bases with no gene match: 0. In DNA form, the CDR3 reads TGTGCCAGCGGGGGGGCCTACGAGCAGTACTTC. It is translated as CASGGAYEQYF.

The CDR3, as DNA: TGTGCCATCAGTGGGGCGGGGGACTACGAGCAGTACTTC. This encodes CAISGAGDYEQYF. V and J are TRBV10-3 and TRBJ2-7; 7 bases agree with TRBD2. V trimming: 4 bases; J trimming: 3 bases; junction bases outside the gene matches: 3. Germline V CDR1 and CDR2: ENHRY, SYGVKD. The CDR3 sequence is 13 residues long.

The sample holds one count of this clone. This chain joins TRBV5-6 and TRBJ1-1, with D maybe TRBD1 (6 bases). The germline V gene encodes CDR1 SGHDT and CDR2 YYEEEE. Trimming pared 0 bases from V and 5 bases from J, leaving 14 bases between. The CDR3 is 15 residues long. CDR3 nucleotides: TGTGCCAGCAGCTTGGGTCTTCGTCAGGGGACTGAAGCTTTCTTT. Residues: CASSLGLRQGTEAFF.

V is TRBV30 and J is TRBJ2-1; no clear D. Germline V CDR1 and CDR2: GTSNPN, SVGIG (reference sequence). Between the trimmed V and J ends, which lost 3 bases and 4 bases, there was a span of 7 bases. The CDR3 runs 12 residues. CDR3 sequence: CAWRSSYNEQFF. CDR3 nucleotides: TGTGCCTGGAGGTCCTCTTACAATGAGCAGTTCTTC.

The genes are TRBV10-2 and TRBJ2-5; 7 bases match TRBD1. CDR3 length equals 12 residues. CDR1 is WSHSY, CDR2 SAAADI, per germline. Trimming took 3 bases from V and 7 from J; bases not matched to a gene: 2. CDR3 region: CASSDRGRTQYF. Written as DNA, the CDR3 is TGCGCCAGCAGTGACAGGGGGAGGACCCAGTACTTC.

This chain joins TRBV4-1 and TRBJ1-5; 11 nucleotides line up with TRBD1. The CDR3 consists of 17 residues. The germline gives CDR1 MGHRA, CDR2 YSYEKL. V dropped 3 bases and J dropped 6; count of bases not matched to a gene: 10. The CDR3 sequence: CASSQDPRTGGGQPQHF. The DNA of the CDR3 is TGCGCCAGCAGCCAGGACCCGAGGACAGGGGGCGGTCAGCCCCAGCATTTT.

This rearrangement joins TRBV5-1 to TRBJ2-1; 7 nucleotides agree with TRBD2. The CDR3 sequence is 15 residues long. The germline V gene has CDR1 SGHRS and CDR2 YFSETQ. V trimming: 7 bases; J trimming: 0 bases; junction bases outside the gene matches: 7. This chain's CDR3 is CASRSGGSSYNEQFF. In nucleotides, the CDR3 is TGCGCCAGCCGATCCGGGGGGAGCTCCTACAATGAGCAGTTCTTC.

The table lists this clone with a few counts. This chain connects TRBV28 to TRBJ2-3; 8 bases align to TRBD2. With 10 bases clipped from V and 0 bases from J, the junction kept 6 bases outside the gene matches. The CDR3 contains 14 residues. Germline V CDR1 and CDR2: MDHEN, SYDVKM. The chain's CDR3 is CATASGSSTDTQYF. The CDR3, as DNA: TGTGCCACCGCTAGCGGGTCTAGCACAGATACGCAGTATTTT.

The chain couples TRBV30 to TRBJ2-5; D is ambiguous. V lost 0 bases to trimming and J lost 7 bases, with 9 bases between them. This CDR3 contains 12 residues. CDR1 and CDR2 (germline): GTSNPN, SVGIG (reference sequence). DNA for the CDR3: TGTGCCTGGAGTGTACAGCTTGGGACCCAGTACTTC. This gives the protein CAWSVQLGTQYF.

The chain links TRBV28 to TRBJ1-1; no definite D call. Germline V CDR1 and CDR2: MDHEN, SYDVKM. This CDR3 region has 13 residues. Trimming left V 7 bases short and J 1 base short, with 10 bases between. In nucleotides, the CDR3 is TGTGCCAGCAATCGACACCAGAACACTGAAGCTTTCTTT. Its translation is CASNRHQNTEAFF.

This chain links TRBV5-1 with TRBJ1-4; TRBD1 is a possible D gene (5 bases). The germline CDR1 and CDR2 sequences are SGHRS and YFSETQ. CDR3 size: 15 residues. V was trimmed by 1 base and J by 7 bases, leaving 14 bases between them. DNA for the CDR3: TGCGCCAGCAGCTTGCAAGGGGTATTCGGTGAAAAACTGTTTTTT. Amino acid sequence: CASSLQGVFGEKLFF.

J is TRBJ1-6 and V is TRBV5-1; 7 bases fit TRBD1. Germline assignment: CDR1 SGHRS and CDR2 YFSETQ. This CDR3 spans 15 amino acids. Unmatched junction bases numbered 9, after V lost 3 bases and J lost 9 bases. The CDR3 bases are TGCGCCAGCAGCTCCGACAGGGAGTGGGGTTCACCCCTCCACTTT. It encodes CASSSDREWGSPLHF.